These T cell receptor beta chains were read from a single sample in a study of shared clonotypes between healthy human individuals. TCRdb keeps only in-frame clones here, not all; method: immunoSEQ multiplex PCR. The table shows 2 million to 2.5 million clones, with about 92% occurring only once. Material for sequencing was naive CD4+ T cells from PBMCs. These TCRs come from a man between 18 and 35 years old in good health. Some clones in this sample may be carry-over from other donors' samples. Each CDR3 is given without its conserved first and last residue. Each record gives: J gene, V gene, CDR3 protein.

TRBJ1-1	TRBV5-1	ASSSGGTGPTEAF
TRBJ2-7	TRBV13	ASSLDVRSGTEQY
TRBJ2-3	TRBV4-1	ASSLGGLAGAGDTQY
TRBJ2-7	TRBV19	ASSIDLAVSSYEQY
TRBJ1-2	TRBV19	ATRSPQDYGYT
TRBJ2-5	TRBV7-2	ASSLLGLALETQY
TRBJ2-3	TRBV5-5	ASSLEVGSTDTQY
TRBJ2-5	TRBV7-3	ASSSLGGIQETQY
TRBJ2-5	TRBV18	ASSPVTYQETQY
TRBJ1-1	TRBV18	ASSPPNRGNTEAF
TRBJ2-5	TRBV11-2	ASSTADRGPETQY
TRBJ2-2	TRBV7-6	ASRDIANTGELF
TRBJ2-7	TRBV6-5	ASSYSAGVYEQY
TRBJ2-5	TRBV7-3	ASSLNSRAAGTQY
TRBJ2-7	TRBV29-1	SGGARGEQY
TRBJ2-3	TRBV9	ASSTGLAGEPGYTQY
TRBJ2-7	TRBV2	ASSDASGRFEQY
TRBJ2-5	TRBV18	ASSPLQDQETQY
TRBJ2-2	TRBV27	ASRALRPTGELF
TRBJ2-3	TRBV7-3	ASSLVGRADTQY
TRBJ2-2	TRBV11-1	ASSWTSGTGELF
TRBJ2-7	TRBV7-9	ASSSDRGYEQY
TRBJ1-2	TRBV29-1	SPMTGRYGYT